Sequencing of this T cell receptor (beta chain) was carried out in a study of T-cell reconstitution after alpha-beta-depleted transplantation in children. Study outcomes and limitations: Where alpha-beta T cells came from about two months after transplant was reportedly several hundred expanded graft clones.

Unique molecular identifiers were incorporated into the prepared TCRbeta library. TCRdb reprocessed the PCR reads via MiXCR and lists one record per CDR3 protein. Found here are roughly 400,000 distinct CDR3 sequences, 43% of them singletons; the top ten hold roughly 27%. As to this clonotype: The antigen remains unidentified.

The CDR3 spans 15 residues. Germline values: CDR1 MNHEY, CDR2 SVGAGI. V was trimmed by 0 bases and J by 2 bases, leaving 11 bases between them. This specimen consisted of PBMCs, obtained before TCRalphabeta/CD19-depleted stem cell transplant. This TCR was sampled from a girl aged 2 to 10 with aplastic anemia, due to receive a stem cell transplant. This chain connects TRBV6-5 to TRBJ2-7; D is ambiguous. The CDR3 DNA follows: TGTGCCAGCAGTTACTCGGCAGTATCCCCCTACGAGCAGTACTTC. Protein: CASSYSAVSPYEQYF.